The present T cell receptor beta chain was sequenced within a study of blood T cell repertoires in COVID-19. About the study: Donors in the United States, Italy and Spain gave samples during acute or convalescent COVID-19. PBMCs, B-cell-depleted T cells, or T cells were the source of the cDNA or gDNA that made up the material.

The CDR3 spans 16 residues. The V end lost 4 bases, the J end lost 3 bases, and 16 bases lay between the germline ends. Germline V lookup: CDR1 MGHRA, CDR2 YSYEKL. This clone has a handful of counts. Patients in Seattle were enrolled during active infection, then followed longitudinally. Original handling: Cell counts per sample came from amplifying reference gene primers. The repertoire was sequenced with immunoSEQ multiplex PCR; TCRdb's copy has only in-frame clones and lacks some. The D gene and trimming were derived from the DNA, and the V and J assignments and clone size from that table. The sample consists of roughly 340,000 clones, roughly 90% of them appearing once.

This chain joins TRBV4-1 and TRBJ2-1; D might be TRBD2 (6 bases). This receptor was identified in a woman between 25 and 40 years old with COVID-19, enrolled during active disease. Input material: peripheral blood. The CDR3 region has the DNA TGCGCCAGCAGCCTCCACCCAGGCGGGAACTACAATGAGCAGTTCTTC. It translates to CASSLHPGGNYNEQFF.